These 9 T cell receptor beta chains were all obtained from the same sample, sequenced in a study of blood T cells in healthy people across ages. It was with a sample-barcoded 5' primer and a J-beta primer mix that a second PCR of about 6 to 12 cycles was run. TCRdb re-analysed the 5' RACE reads in MiXCR, keeping a single row per CDR3 protein. The data hold 800,000 to 900,000 distinct CDR3 sequences, with roughly 60% observed a single time. The sample was blood. The receptors come from a young man in good health.

The J gene is TRBJ2-3, the V gene TRBV10-3; 7 bases fit TRBD1. With 10 bases clipped from V and 0 bases from J, the junction kept 10 bases outside the gene matches. The V gene's germline CDR1 is ENHRY and CDR2 SYGVKD. The CDR3 spans 15 residues. The CDR3 nucleotides read TGTGCCACGGCCGGACAGGAGACTAGCACAGATACGCAGTATTTT. This encodes CATAGQETSTDTQYF.

This clonotype came up a few times. This rearrangement joins TRBV6-2 or TRBV6-3 to TRBJ2-7; the match to TRBD2 covers 7 bases. The DNA end is more similar to TRBJ2-5, so the J call may be wrong. This CDR3 spans 16 amino acids. In germline, CDR1 is MNHEY, CDR2 SVGEGT. The CDR3 loop is CASSYGAGSLQETQYF. Written as DNA, the CDR3 is TGTGCCAGCAGTTACGGAGCGGGGAGTCTCCAAGAGACCCAGTACTTC.

J is TRBJ1-1 and V is TRBV9, with 11 bases lining up with TRBD1. Looked up from germline, CDR1 is SGDLS and CDR2 is YYNGEE. V dropped 4 bases and J dropped 6; count of bases not matched to a gene: 5. The CDR3 runs 14 residues. The CDR3 loop is CASSSGQGAAEAFF. The CDR3, as DNA: TGTGCCAGCAGCTCCGGACAGGGGGCCGCTGAAGCTTTCTTT.

The rearrangement links TRBV2 to TRBJ1-5; no clear D gene. Looked up from germline, CDR1 is SNHLY and CDR2 is FYNNEI. The V gene lost 5 bases and the J gene lost 0 bases, with 11 bases spanning the gap. This CDR3 is built from 15 residues. The CDR3 nucleotides are TGTGCCAGCAGTAGCCAGTCGAATAGCAATCAGCCCCAGCATTTT. Protein product: CASSSQSNSNQPQHF.

J is TRBJ2-3 and V is TRBV7-9; D ambiguous. Trimming removed 3 bases at V and 0 bases at J, with 10 bases between. The CDR3 runs 15 residues. Per the germline V gene, CDR1 is SEHNR and CDR2 is FQNEAQ (reference sequence). The CDR3 reads CASSFNSPSTDTQYF. The CDR3 nucleotides are TGTGCCAGCAGCTTCAACAGCCCTAGCACAGATACGCAGTATTTT.

This clonotype appeared a few times. CDR3 region: CASSTAGTGSIEQYF. CDR3 in DNA: TGTGCCAGCAGCACCGCCGGGACGGGCTCGATTGAGCAGTACTTC. This rearrangement joins TRBV7-9 to TRBJ2-7; D could derive from TRBD1 or TRBD2 (5 bases each). CDR1 SEHNR and CDR2 FQNEAQ come from the germline V gene (reference sequence). V shed 5 bases and J shed 7 bases, with 21 bases lying between them. The CDR3 spans 15 residues.

There are a few counts of this clonotype. This chain joins TRBV29-1 and TRBJ1-6; 10 bases agree with TRBD1. V lost 7 bases to trimming and J lost 10 bases; unmatched junction nucleotides: 7. The CDR3 spans 13 residues. Per the germline V gene, CDR1 is SQVTM and CDR2 is ANQGSEA. The CDR3 region has the DNA TGCAGCGCTTCGACAGGGGGCGAATCACCCCTCCACTTT. This sequence encodes CSASTGGESPLHF.

This rearrangement joins TRBV12-3 or TRBV12-4 to TRBJ2-1; D is perhaps TRBD2 (6 bases). This CDR3 contains 15 residues. Deletions cut 3 bases from V and 3 bases from J, with 12 bases between. The CDR3 loop reads CASSFETRVYNEQFF. The CDR3 DNA reads TGTGCCAGCAGTTTCGAGACTAGGGTCTACAATGAGCAGTTCTTC.

This rearrangement joins TRBV29-1 to TRBJ1-2; D unclear. V was cut by 4 bases and J by 10 bases, with 13 bases left in between. There are 11 residues in the CDR3. Germline assignment: CDR1 SQVTM and CDR2 ANQGSEA. The CDR3 DNA reads TGCAGCGTTGGGGTCGGCCCGCTCTACACCTTC. Translating it yields CSVGVGPLYTF.